The next 22 T cell receptor beta chains were all read from a single sample in a study of human versus mouse CDR3 diversity and MHC coevolution. This table comes from immunoSEQ multiplex PCR, and its TCRdb copy is limited to in-frame clones, with some not included. The sample includes tens of thousands of clones, around 92% of them seen just once. The sequenced sample was naive CD4+ T cells from blood. Subset specified: CD45RO-negative CD62L-positive naive CD4 T cells. The receptors were gathered from a person aged 25 to 69 in good health.

The chain couples TRBV19 to TRBJ1-1; no firm D call. V lost 4 bases and J 0 bases, leaving 9 bases between the germline ends. Germline V gene data show CDR1 as LNHDA and CDR2 as SQIVND (reference sequence). CDR3 size: 14 residues. Here the CDR3 reads CASSTYTLNTEAFF. The CDR3 DNA sequence: TGTGCCAGTAGTACTTATACACTGAACACTGAAGCTTTCTTT.

This chain uses TRBV6-5 with TRBJ1-2; 8 bases are a match to TRBD1. Germline loops: CDR1 MNHEY, CDR2 SVGAGI. The V gene end was trimmed by 3 bases and the J gene end by 1 base; junction bases not matched to a gene: 7. The CDR3 is made up of 16 amino acids. CDR3 sequence reads: CASSYLGTGLNYGYTF. In nucleotides, the CDR3 is TGTGCCAGCAGTTATCTCGGGACAGGCCTTAACTATGGCTACACCTTC.

V is TRBV10-3 and J is TRBJ2-2, with 7 bases that match TRBD1. The J segment lost 2 bases and the V segment lost 3 bases, leaving 18 bases of the junction unmatched. CDR3 size: 20 residues. Germline CDR1 and CDR2: ENHRY and SYGVKD. The CDR3 DNA sequence: TGTGCCATCAGTGAAACAGGGGCTCGGACTCAAACTACTAACACCGGGGAGCTGTTTTTT. It specifies CAISETGARTQTTNTGELFF.

The chain combines TRBV19 with TRBJ2-7, with TRBD1 matching 10 bases. CDR3 length: 15 residues. The germline V gene encodes CDR1 LNHDA and CDR2 SQIVND (reference sequence). V lost 5 bases and J lost 5; bases outside the gene matches: 9. CDR3 in DNA: TGTGCCAGTAGTCCCCGGGACAGGGGTGTCCACGAGCAGTACTTC. This codes for CASSPRDRGVHEQYF. Variable domain in full (rest from reference TRBV19 and TRBJ2-7): DGGITQSPKYLFRKEGQNVTLSCEQNLNHDAMYWYRQDPGQGLRLIYYSQIVNDFQKGDIAEGYSVSREKKESFPLTVTSAQKNPTAFYLCASSPRDRGVHEQYFGPGTRLTVT.

This clone was counted only a few times. This chain connects TRBV7-2 to TRBJ1-4; 7 nucleotides agree with TRBD1. Germline V gives CDR1 SGHTA, CDR2 FQGNSA. The CDR3 extends over 15 amino acids. The trim removed 5 bases at V and 0 bases at J, leaving 3 bases unmatched. The CDR3 DNA is TGTGCCAGCAGCAGGGACAGCGCAACTAATGAAAAACTGTTTTTT. Its protein is CASSRDSATNEKLFF. Full variable domain (remainder filled in from reference TRBV7-2 and TRBJ1-4): GAGVSQSPSNKVTEKGKDVELRCDPISGHTALYWYRQSLGQGLEFLIYFQGNSAPDKSGLPSDRFSAERTGGSVSTLTIQRTQQEDSAVYLCASSRDSATNEKLFFGSGTQLSVL.

This clone was detected only once. The chain links TRBV25-1 to TRBJ2-7, with D tentatively TRBD2 (6 bases). Germline V gives CDR1 MGHDK, CDR2 SYGVNS. This CDR3 is built from 11 residues. Deletions cut 5 bases from V and 5 bases from J, with 7 bases between. CDR3 DNA sequence: TGTGCCAGCAGTAGACTAGACGAGCAGTACTTC. Translating gives CASSRLDEQYF.

The J gene is TRBJ1-3, the V gene TRBV7-9, with 7 bases aligning to TRBD1. The CDR3 runs to 13 residues. V trimming: 8 bases; J trimming: 6 bases; junction bases outside the gene matches: 7. CDR1 and CDR2 from the germline V gene are SEHNR and FQNEAQ (reference sequence). CDR3 loop: CASLGTAQNTIYF. In nucleotides, the CDR3 is TGTGCCAGCTTGGGGACAGCCCAAAACACCATATATTTT.

This chain connects TRBV10-3 to TRBJ1-1; D is uncertain. This CDR3 is built from 14 residues. The germline CDR1 and CDR2 sequences are ENHRY and SYGVKD. Trimming left V 7 bases short and J 1 base short, with 13 bases between. The CDR3: CAINPSRQNTEAFF. As DNA, the CDR3 is TGTGCCATCAACCCCTCCCGACAGAACACTGAAGCTTTCTTT.

This chain uses TRBV27 with TRBJ1-1; no clear D. Trimming pared 3 bases from V and 1 base from J, leaving 6 bases between. This CDR3 region has 13 residues. Germline V gene sequence: CDR1 MNHEY, CDR2 SMNVEV (reference sequence). CDR3 in amino acids: CASSFRGNTEAFF. In DNA, the CDR3 is TGTGCCAGCAGTTTTCGGGGGAACACTGAAGCTTTCTTT.

The genes are TRBV2 and TRBJ1-1; 10 bases line up with TRBD1. Germline trimming cut 8 bases from V and 4 bases from J; bases unmatched to any gene: 7. The CDR3 is 14 amino acids. Germline V gene sequence: CDR1 SNHLY, CDR2 FYNNEI. The CDR3 here is CASQKGQGGTEAFF. Here the CDR3 DNA reads TGTGCCAGCCAGAAAGGACAGGGGGGCACTGAAGCTTTCTTT.

This clone is a singleton in its sample. This sequence joins TRBV18 and TRBJ2-7; 9 positions match TRBD2. The germline gives CDR1 KGHSH, CDR2 LQKENI. The V gene end was trimmed by 3 bases and the J gene end by 0 bases; junction bases not matched to a gene: 3. The CDR3 spans 15 residues. As DNA, the CDR3 is TGTGCCAGCTCACCTCGACTAGCGGCCTCCTACGAGCAGTACTTC. Its translation: CASSPRLAASYEQYF.

The J gene is TRBJ1-1, the V gene TRBV7-6, with D possibly being TRBD1 (6 bases). This CDR3 is built from 13 residues. The ends were cut back, 5 bases at V and 1 base at J, with 8 bases in the middle. The germline CDR1 and CDR2 sequences are SGHVS and FNYEAQ. The CDR3 region is CASSRGGNTEAFF. The CDR3 region has the DNA TGTGCCAGCAGCCGAGGGGGGAACACTGAAGCTTTCTTT.

V usage is TRBV6-5 and J usage is TRBJ2-1; D remains unclear. Germline CDR1 reads MNHEY; CDR2 reads SVGAGI. This CDR3 contains 11 residues. With 3 bases removed from V and 14 bases from J, the gap between germline ends came to 11 bases. As DNA, the CDR3 is TGTGCCAGCAGTTATTTGGCGGAAGAGTTCTTC. This translates into CASSYLAEEFF.

This chain joins TRBV6-1 and TRBJ2-7, with D possibly matching TRBD1 (6 bases). The germline CDR1 and CDR2 sequences are MNHNS and SASEGT. The CDR3 loop spans 15 amino acids. Trimming took 5 bases from V and 0 from J, leaving 14 bases between them. As DNA, the CDR3 is TGTGCCAGCAGTCCGACAGGTGCTGACTCCTACGAGCAGTACTTC. This gives the protein CASSPTGADSYEQYF.

The gene calls are TRBV9 and TRBJ2-1; 7 bases are a match to TRBD2. Germline values: CDR1 SGDLS, CDR2 YYNGEE. The junction had 12 bases not matched to a gene; V was cut back by 4 bases and J by 8 bases. This CDR3 is built from 15 residues. The CDR3 sequence: CASSPLGGVQHEQFF. CDR3 nucleotide sequence: TGTGCCAGCAGCCCGCTGGGGGGGGTACAGCATGAGCAGTTCTTC.

The rearrangement links TRBV19 to TRBJ1-5, with 7 nucleotides matching TRBD1. V gave up 5 bases and J gave up 0 bases; unmatched junction bases: 4. The V gene's germline CDR1 is LNHDA and CDR2 SQIVND (reference sequence). This CDR3 spans 15 amino acids. The CDR3 DNA is TGTGCCAGTAGTCTTAGGACAGGTAGCAATCAGCCCCAGCATTTT. As protein: CASSLRTGSNQPQHF.

This clone has more than one count but fewer than ten. The genes are TRBV19 and TRBJ2-1, with 9 bases aligning to TRBD2. The CDR3 extends over 16 amino acids. Germline CDR1 reads LNHDA; CDR2 reads SQIVND (reference sequence). Trimming at V came to 6 bases and at J to 4 bases, leaving 10 bases not matched to a gene. The CDR3 sequence: CASSNPSTSGYNEQFF. Written as DNA, the CDR3 is TGTGCCAGTAGCAACCCTTCGACTAGCGGTTACAATGAGCAGTTCTTC.

The gene calls are TRBV19 and TRBJ1-1, with D possibly being TRBD1 (6 bases). This CDR3 has 15 amino acids. V was trimmed by 2 bases and J by 1 base, leaving 11 bases between them. Germline values: CDR1 LNHDA, CDR2 SQIVND (reference sequence). For the CDR3, the DNA is TGTGCCAGTAGTATAATTGGGACACCGAACACTGAAGCTTTCTTT. Translation: CASSIIGTPNTEAFF.

The chain recombines TRBV28 with TRBJ1-5, with TRBD1 identical over 9 bases. V dropped 6 bases and J dropped 0; count of bases not matched to a gene: 12. Germline assignment: CDR1 MDHEN and CDR2 SYDVKM. The CDR3 has 18 residues. The chain's CDR3 is CASRPPDRGPYSNQPQHF. The CDR3 DNA reads as TGTGCCAGCAGACCCCCGGACAGGGGACCTTATAGCAATCAGCCCCAGCATTTT.

The V call is TRBV30, the J call TRBJ1-4, with 9 bases that match TRBD1. The ends lost 3 bases at V and 7 bases at J; junction bases unmatched: 6. In germline, CDR1 is GTSNPN, CDR2 SVGIG (reference sequence). The CDR3 runs 14 residues. The CDR3 nucleotides are TGTGCCTGGAGCCTGGGACAGGGTACTGAAAAACTGTTTTTT. This codes for CAWSLGQGTEKLFF.

The V gene is TRBV9, the J gene TRBJ1-5; the D gene is possibly TRBD1 (6 bases). CDR1 is SGDLS and CDR2 is YYNGEE in the germline V gene. Trimming pared 4 bases from V and 2 bases from J, leaving 13 bases between. CDR3 length: 15 residues. The CDR3 nucleotides read TGTGCCAGCAGCCCAGATACAGGGCGCAATCAGCCCCAGCATTTT. Protein sequence: CASSPDTGRNQPQHF.

This chain uses TRBV6-1 with TRBJ2-7; 10 bases agree with TRBD2. The CDR3 is 18 residues long. Germline CDR1 is MNHNS and CDR2 is SASEGT. J was trimmed by 4 bases and V by 4 bases; bases with no gene match: 16. CDR3 residues: CASSAPTSGVTLRYEQYF. CDR3 nucleotide sequence: TGTGCCAGCAGTGCCCCCACTAGCGGGGTAACATTGAGATACGAGCAGTACTTC.